The sample holds a few counts of the clone carrying this T cell receptor (beta chain). The method was immunoSEQ multiplex PCR; TCRdb's version includes in-frame clones alone and lacks a portion of them. The sample consists of tens of thousands of clones, roughly 80% of them appearing once. This sample is part of a study of blood T cell repertoires in COVID-19. The V gene's germline CDR1 is SNHLY and CDR2 FYNNEI. Trimming pared 6 bases from V and 4 bases from J, leaving 16 bases between. The CDR3 covers 15 residues. This TCR was recovered from a human donor in a cohort sampled during active or convalescent COVID-19. The sample taken for sequencing was peripheral blood. J is TRBJ1-5 and V is TRBV2; no clear D. The CDR3, as DNA: TGTGCCAGCAGGGACCAAGGGAGCCTAAATCAGCCCCAGCATTTT. Protein: CASRDQGSLNQPQHF.